Each of the 10 T cell receptor beta chains below was sequenced from the same sample in a study of T-cell reconstitution after alpha-beta-depleted transplantation in children. A TCRbeta library incorporating unique molecular identifiers was prepared. TCRdb independently ran MiXCR on the PCR reads; one entry per CDR3 protein. The profile shows approximately 340,000 distinct CDR3 sequences, under 13% of them singletons. Here the sequenced sample was PBMCs from the stem cell graft donor, taken from the stem cell graft. Receptors were obtained from a human donor who donated a stem cell graft to a child with acute lymphoblastic leukemia.

This chain uses TRBV28 with TRBJ2-2; 11 bases are shared with TRBD2. J lost 7 bases, V lost 5 bases, and 9 bases had no gene match. The CDR3 runs 16 residues. Germline assignment: CDR1 MDHEN and CDR2 SYDVKM. The CDR3 DNA sequence: TGTGCCAGCAGTACGATAGCGGGAGGGGTGAGCGGGGAGCTGTTTTTT. Residues: CASSTIAGGVSGELFF.

This clonotype occurred many times. The limits of the CDR3 on the DNA are not certain, so only TCRdb's listed CDR3 is given. CDR3 protein: CASSSSVTVQETQYF. V is TRBV12-3 or TRBV12-4 and J is TRBJ2-5; the D segment call TRBD1 is taken from the table without a DNA check. The CDR3 length equals 15 residues, ends included.

In its sample, this clonotype was seen a few times. The rearrangement joins TRBV28 to TRBJ2-3; D unresolved. The germline V gene encodes CDR1 MDHEN and CDR2 SYDVKM. The CDR3 is made up of 15 amino acids. V lost 2 bases to trimming and J lost 4 bases, with 13 bases between them. The CDR3 DNA follows: TGTGCCAGCAGTTTACCCCAACATTGGTCAGATACGCAGTATTTT. It codes for CASSLPQHWSDTQYF.

This clonotype was seen a handful of times. The DNA for the CDR3 is TGTGCCAGCAGCCCTAGCGGGAACGGGGAGCTGTTTTTT. This encodes CASSPSGNGELFF. This chain connects TRBV7-9 to TRBJ2-2; 9 bases are a match to TRBD2. V dropped 5 bases and J dropped 7; count of bases not matched to a gene: 2. The CDR3 loop spans 13 amino acids. Germline assignment: CDR1 SEHNR and CDR2 FQNEAQ (reference sequence).

A few counts support this clonotype. The V and J genes are TRBV28 and TRBJ1-2; D ambiguous. V dropped 3 bases and J dropped 4 bases, with 15 bases sitting between them. This CDR3 comprises 15 residues. CDR1 is MDHEN and CDR2 is SYDVKM in the germline V gene. CDR3 sequence: CASSLISPTGYGYTF. CDR3 in DNA: TGTGCCAGCAGTTTGATAAGCCCAACGGGCTATGGCTACACCTTC.

Comments on this clonotype: The junction departs from the called germline gene at one end, perhaps through a read error. The rearrangement uses TRBV25-1 and TRBJ2-1; D may correspond to TRBD1 or TRBD2 (5 bases each). The CDR3 spans 16 residues. Germline CDR1 and CDR2: MGHDK and SYGVNS. CDR3 nucleotide sequence: TGTGCCAGCAGTCACACCTGGGGACGGACGACCAATGACCAGTTCTTC. Amino acids: CASSHTWGRTTNDQFF.

This clonotype has a count of ten or more. The gene calls are TRBV6-1 and TRBJ2-1; 10 bases agree with TRBD2. CDR1 MNHNS and CDR2 SASEGT come from the germline V gene. This CDR3 contains 15 residues. The J segment lost 2 bases and the V segment lost 5 bases, leaving 3 bases of the junction unmatched. The CDR3 region is CASSQLAGAYNEQFF. As DNA, the CDR3 is TGTGCCAGCAGTCAGCTAGCGGGAGCCTACAATGAGCAGTTCTTC.

This clonotype was seen more than once but under ten times. The V call is TRBV12-3 or TRBV12-4, the J call TRBJ2-5, with TRBD2 as a possible D gene (5 bases). Trimming removed 6 bases at V and 3 bases at J, with 14 bases between. This CDR3 has 14 amino acids. The CDR3 DNA reads as TGTGCCAGCAGGGACTTGCTGGACGAAGAGACCCAGTACTTC. Protein sequence: CASRDLLDEETQYF.

This clonotype was observed a few times. The rearrangement uses TRBV6-1 and TRBJ1-2, with D possibly being TRBD1 (5 bases). Between the trimmed V and J ends, which lost 7 bases and 3 bases, there was a span of 18 bases. The CDR3 spans 15 residues. The germline V gene encodes CDR1 MNHNS and CDR2 SASEGT. The DNA of the CDR3 is TGTGCCAGCACCATCCGGACATTAGGAGACTATGGCTACACCTTC. This sequence encodes CASTIRTLGDYGYTF.

Ten or more counts support this clonotype. V and J are TRBV5-1 and TRBJ2-3; 11 bases map to TRBD2. Germline assignment: CDR1 SGHRS and CDR2 YFSETQ. The CDR3 sequence is 16 residues long. J gave up 0 bases and V 7 bases, and 7 bases lay outside the gene matches. CDR3 DNA: TGCGCCAGCGGGATGGGACTAGCGGAAAGCACAGATACGCAGTATTTT. It translates to CASGMGLAESTDTQYF.